The TCR beta chain described here comes from a study of PD-L1 blockade in urothelial cancer. Study as a whole: From 2014, patients received atezolizumab, given as 1,200 mg intravenously every 3 weeks. Investigators checked blood 3 weeks (second dose) and 6 weeks after treatment start.

The junction had 7 bases not matched to a gene; V was cut back by 1 base and J by 7 bases. Per the germline V gene, CDR1 is SGHTA and CDR2 is FQGNSA. CDR3 length equals 15 residues. TCRdb keeps only in-frame clones here, not all; method: immunoSEQ multiplex PCR. This sample yields tens of thousands of clones, of which more than 75% are seen a single time; 13% to 15% belongs to the top ten. Specified time point: pretreatment peripheral blood. Locally advanced or metastatic urothelial carcinoma was diagnosed in the patients. The rearrangement uses TRBV7-2 and TRBJ2-7, with 10 bases aligning to TRBD1. The sequenced sample was PBMCs, obtained around atezolizumab (anti-PD-L1) treatment. The sequence derives from a man aged 55 to 70 with urothelial cancer. The CDR3 is CASSLGGQGKGEQYF. The CDR3 nucleotides are TGTGCCAGCAGCTTAGGGGGACAGGGGAAGGGGGAGCAGTACTTC. The full variable domain, completed using reference TRBV7-2 and TRBJ2-7, is GAGVSQSPSNKVTEKGKDVELRCDPISGHTALYWYRQSLGQGLEFLIYFQGNSAPDKSGLPSDRFSAERTGGSVSTLTIQRTQQEDSAVYLCASSLGGQGKGEQYFGPGTRLTVT.